Presented here are 20 T cell receptor beta chains from one specimen sequenced in a study of cytomegalovirus exposure and HLA in healthy donors. Libraries were prepared by immunoSEQ multiplex PCR; TCRdb keeps only in-frame clonotypes and omits some of them. The data contain roughly 130,000 clones, roughly nine tenths of them singletons. Sequencing was carried out using PBMCs. The receptor source for this set is a young woman in good health and CMV-seropositive.

This clone appeared a single time. V is TRBV19 and J is TRBJ2-7; weak D call: TRBD2 (6 bases). This CDR3 contains 14 residues. V was pared by 4 bases and J by 2 bases, with 12 bases between. Germline loops: CDR1 LNHDA, CDR2 SQIVND (reference sequence). This chain's CDR3 is CASSRRDFTYEQYF. Written as DNA, the CDR3 is TGTGCCAGTAGTAGGAGGGACTTCACCTACGAGCAGTACTTC.

The chain employs TRBV6-1 and TRBJ2-1, with D maybe TRBD1 (5 bases). Between the trimmed V and J ends, which lost 0 bases and 8 bases, there was a span of 8 bases. CDR1 is MNHNS and CDR2 is SASEGT in the germline V gene. There are 13 residues in the CDR3. The DNA for the CDR3 is TGTGCCAGCAGTGAAGCAGAAGGGGATGAGCAGTTCTTC. Residues: CASSEAEGDEQFF.

CDR3 sequence: CSVEGRGTDNEQFF. DNA of the CDR3: TGCAGCGTTGAAGGGCGGGGAACAGACAATGAGCAGTTCTTC. This rearrangement joins TRBV29-1 to TRBJ2-1, with D possibly matching TRBD2 (6 bases). CDR1 is SQVTM, CDR2 ANQGSEA, per germline. The V gene lost 1 base and the J gene lost 5 bases, with 12 bases spanning the gap. This CDR3 has 14 residues.

The chain recombines TRBV27 with TRBJ1-4; TRBD1 might be the D (6 bases). Germline V gives CDR1 MNHEY, CDR2 SMNVEV (reference sequence). The germline V and J ends were trimmed by 3 bases and 7 bases, with 9 bases remaining between them. There are 13 residues in the CDR3. CDR3 sequence: CASSFRDTEKLFF. In DNA, the CDR3 is TGTGCCAGCAGTTTCCGGGACACTGAAAAACTGTTTTTT.

V and J are TRBV5-1 and TRBJ2-3; perhaps TRBD2 as D (5 bases). The CDR3 totals 13 residues. Deletions cut 2 bases from V and 1 base from J, with 5 bases between. Per germline, CDR1 SGHRS and CDR2 YFSETQ. Written as DNA, the CDR3 is TGCGCCAGCAGCTTCGGGGGCACAGATACGCAGTATTTT. Protein: CASSFGGTDTQYF.

This rearrangement joins TRBV6-5 to TRBJ1-1; no clear D gene. The CDR3 runs 14 residues. Germline V gene sequence: CDR1 MNHEY, CDR2 SVGAGI. V dropped 0 bases and J dropped 1 base, with 6 bases sitting between them. The CDR3 loop is CASSYSKPNTEAFF. The CDR3 DNA sequence: TGTGCCAGCAGTTACTCCAAGCCGAACACTGAAGCTTTCTTT.

CDR3 residues: CASKTDGGATDTQYF. The CDR3 nucleotides are TGTGCCAGCAAAACAGACGGGGGGGCTACAGATACGCAGTATTTT. V usage is TRBV2 and J usage is TRBJ2-3; TRBD2 aligns across 8 bases. The CDR3 extends over 15 amino acids. With V trimmed by 7 bases and J by 3 bases, 9 bases remained unmatched. Germline values: CDR1 SNHLY, CDR2 FYNNEI.

This clone was detected only once. The chain couples TRBV4-2 to TRBJ1-1; 9 bases align to TRBD1. Germline-derived CDR1 and CDR2 are LGHNA and YNFKEQ. V was pared by 6 bases and J by 3 bases, with 8 bases of the junction left unmatched. This CDR3 comprises 15 residues. The CDR3 protein is CASRPTGGGDTEAFF. CDR3 bases: TGTGCCAGCAGACCGACAGGGGGAGGGGACACTGAAGCTTTCTTT.

This clone was observed once. The chain uses TRBV25-1 and TRBJ1-6; the D is unclear. The CDR3 extends over 13 amino acids. Per germline, CDR1 MGHDK and CDR2 SYGVNS. V lost 8 bases, J lost 4 bases, and 9 bases lay in between. The CDR3 nucleotides are TGTGCCAGCCGAGGTTATTATAATTCACCCCTCCACTTT. The encoded protein is CASRGYYNSPLHF.

V and J are TRBV28 and TRBJ1-4, with D uncertain. In germline, CDR1 is MDHEN, CDR2 SYDVKM. V lost 6 bases, J lost 0 bases, and 11 bases lay in between. The CDR3 totals 15 residues. This CDR3 reads CASSRDTATNEKLFF. For the CDR3, the DNA is TGTGCCAGCAGCCGAGACACGGCAACTAATGAAAAACTGTTTTTT.

V gene TRBV27 combines with J gene TRBJ2-7; 9 bases align to TRBD1. The V segment lost 6 bases and the J segment 1 base; nucleotides outside the gene matches: 7. The CDR3 loop spans 15 amino acids. Germline CDR1 reads MNHEY; CDR2 reads SMNVEV (reference sequence). CDR3 protein: CASSQGGQGSYEQYF. As DNA, the CDR3 is TGTGCCAGCAGCCAGGGCGGACAGGGGTCCTACGAGCAGTACTTC.

The chain is built from TRBV7-2 and TRBJ2-3; D possibly corresponds to TRBD1 (6 bases). The CDR3 length is 14 residues. With 7 bases removed from V and 3 bases from J, the gap between germline ends came to 14 bases. Germline V CDR1 and CDR2: SGHTA, FQGNSA. CDR3 nucleotide sequence: TGTGCCAGCACCAAATCAGGGGCAACAGATACGCAGTATTTT. Translation gives CASTKSGATDTQYF.

The chain links TRBV11-2 to TRBJ1-1, with D perhaps TRBD1 (6 bases). Germline CDR1 SGHAT, CDR2 FQNNGV. Trimming pared 0 bases from V and 5 bases from J, leaving 13 bases between. This CDR3 is 15 amino acids long. The CDR3 DNA sequence: TGTGCCAGCAGCTTAGATCTTGGGGGCGGGACTGAAGCTTTCTTT. It is translated as CASSLDLGGGTEAFF. The whole variable domain, filled in from reference TRBV11-2 and TRBJ1-1, reads EAGVAQSPRYKIIEKRQSVAFWCNPISGHATLYWYQQILGQGPKLLIQFQNNGVVDDSQLPKDRFSAERLKGVDSTLKIQPAKLEDSAVYLCASSLDLGGGTEAFFGQGTRLTVV.

The rearrangement uses TRBV5-4 and TRBJ2-6, with TRBD2 as a possible D gene (6 bases). Trimming took off 2 bases at V and 4 bases at J, with 10 bases between the two ends. Germline CDR1 SGHNT, CDR2 YYREEE (reference sequence). The CDR3 extends over 15 amino acids. This chain's CDR3 is CASSFTGRGANVLTF. The CDR3 nucleotides read TGTGCCAGCAGCTTTACCGGGAGAGGGGCCAACGTCCTGACTTTC.

The CDR3 loop is CAWSVVQGGFNTEAFF. CDR3 sequence (DNA): TGTGCCTGGAGTGTCGTGCAGGGTGGGTTTAACACTGAAGCTTTCTTT. This chain connects TRBV30 to TRBJ1-1, with D possibly matching TRBD1 (5 bases). The germline V and J ends were trimmed by 0 bases and 2 bases, with 16 bases remaining between them. Germline V gene lookup returns CDR1 GTSNPN and CDR2 SVGIG (reference sequence). The CDR3 has 16 residues.

The V gene is TRBV5-6, the J gene TRBJ1-1, with TRBD1 as a possible D gene (5 bases). Trimming left V 2 bases short and J 0 bases short, with 11 bases between. Per germline, CDR1 SGHDT and CDR2 YYEEEE. The CDR3 extends over 15 amino acids. The CDR3, as DNA: TGTGCCAGCAGCTTAATTCGACAGATGAACACTGAAGCTTTCTTT. This codes for CASSLIRQMNTEAFF.

The chain couples TRBV28 to TRBJ1-1, with TRBD1 identical over 9 bases. The length of the CDR3 is 15 residues. Germline CDR1 reads MDHEN; CDR2 reads SYDVKM. V dropped 3 bases and J dropped 6; count of bases not matched to a gene: 8. The chain's CDR3 is CASSFGDRETSEAFF. CDR3 nucleotides: TGTGCCAGCAGTTTCGGGGACAGGGAAACTTCTGAAGCTTTCTTT. The variable domain in full, completed from reference TRBV28 and TRBJ1-1, reads DVKVTQSSRYLVKRTGEKVFLECVQDMDHENMFWYRQDPGLGLRLIYFSYDVKMKEKGDIPEGYSVSREKKERFSLILESASTNQTSMYLCASSFGDRETSEAFFGQGTRLTVV.

The rearrangement uses TRBV19 and TRBJ1-5, with D tentatively TRBD1 (5 bases). The CDR3 length is 15 residues. V was trimmed by 5 bases and J by 3 bases, leaving 14 bases between them. Germline V gene lookup returns CDR1 LNHDA and CDR2 SQIVND (reference sequence). The CDR3 reads CASSYGDSFNQPQHF. DNA for the CDR3: TGTGCCAGTAGTTATGGAGACAGCTTCAATCAGCCCCAGCATTTT.

V usage is TRBV19 and J usage is TRBJ1-6; D possibly corresponds to TRBD1 (5 bases). The V end lost 7 bases, the J end lost 5 bases, and 9 bases lay between the germline ends. CDR1 LNHDA and CDR2 SQIVND come from the germline V gene (reference sequence). The CDR3 spans 13 residues. The CDR3 sequence is CASNPGNNSPLHF. The DNA for the CDR3 is TGTGCCAGTAACCCAGGGAATAATTCACCCCTCCACTTT. The full variable domain, completed using reference TRBV19 and TRBJ1-6, is DGGITQSPKYLFRKEGQNVTLSCEQNLNHDAMYWYRQDPGQGLRLIYYSQIVNDFQKGDIAEGYSVSREKKESFPLTVTSAQKNPTAFYLCASNPGNNSPLHFGNGTRLTVT.

This clone appeared a single time. This chain uses TRBV28 with TRBJ2-1, with 7 bases that match TRBD1. Germline CDR1 is MDHEN and CDR2 is SYDVKM. This CDR3 contains 14 residues. Trimming took 3 bases from V and 5 from J; bases not matched to a gene: 4. Here the CDR3 DNA reads TGTGCCAGCAGTTTGACAGGGTATGACAATGAGCAGTTCTTC. Protein: CASSLTGYDNEQFF.